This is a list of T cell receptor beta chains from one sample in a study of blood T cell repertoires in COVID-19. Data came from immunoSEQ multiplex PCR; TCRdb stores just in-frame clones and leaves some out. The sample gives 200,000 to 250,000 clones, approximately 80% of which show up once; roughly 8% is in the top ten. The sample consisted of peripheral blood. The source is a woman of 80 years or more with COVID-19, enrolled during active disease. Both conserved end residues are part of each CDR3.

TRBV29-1 CSVEARTAVPGNTGELFF
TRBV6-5 CASSYRGGNEQFF
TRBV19 CASRTARSGNTIYF
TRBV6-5 CASSTPGGDTQYF
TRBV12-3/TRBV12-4 CASSLDRSQGYTF
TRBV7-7 CASSFAYQETQYF
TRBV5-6 CASSREGAEQYF
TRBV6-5 CASRKDRVPNSPLHF
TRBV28 CASSGYIQYF
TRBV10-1 CASSAALGYGYTF
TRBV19 CASKVGGGNTIYF
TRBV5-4 CASSLEGRGRKLFF
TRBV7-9 CASREGSGNEQFF
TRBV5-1 CASSWDSPNQPQHF
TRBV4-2 CASSQAGSYNSPLHF
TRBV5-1 CASSLGGTGTGEKLFF
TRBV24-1 CATSDPIRGTRGHEQFF
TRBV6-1 CASSARPGLAGSGELFF
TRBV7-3 CASSLTGLAGVASSEQFF
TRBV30 CACIKGTGRTGELFF
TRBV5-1 CASSSTGPNQPQHF
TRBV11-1 CASSPTDRGGYEQYF
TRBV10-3 CAIRSGTGSYEQYF
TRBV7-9 CASSLGDYEQYF
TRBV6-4 CASSDEAGARDTQYF
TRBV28 CASSPTGVGNQPQHF
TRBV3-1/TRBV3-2 CASSRGLFNYGYTF
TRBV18 CASSLSGAPQETQYF
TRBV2 CASSDRDRGYF
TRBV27 CASSWDRNTGELFF
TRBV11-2 CASSLVAGVQYNEQFF
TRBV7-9 CASSSGERNPGAFF
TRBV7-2 CASSLGRVDSGNTIYF
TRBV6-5 CASRTGEVGELFF
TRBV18 CASSPRDTEAFF
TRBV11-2 CASSSRGADTDTQYF
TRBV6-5 CASTPSGDRSYEQYF
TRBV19 CASSIDRVNNSPLHF
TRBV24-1 CATGRREGSTDTQYF
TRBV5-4 CASSLARQAATEAFF
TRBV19 CATTKGDLNSPLHF
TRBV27 CASSLGYSGGEQYF
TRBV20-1 CSARPGTEAFF
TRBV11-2 CASSLKGQGAGGELFF
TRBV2 CASSVLGLNQETQYF
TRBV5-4 CASSLEQGANSPLHF